One sample yielded the 5 T cell receptor beta chains listed below, sequenced in a study of cytomegalovirus exposure and HLA in healthy donors. Vbeta (60) and Jbeta (13) primers were used in the PCR. Clones were sequenced by immunoSEQ multiplex PCR, and TCRdb holds only the in-frame ones, with some missing. Of more than 150,000 clones listed, roughly 88% are singletons. Sequencing used PBMCs. These receptors were collected from a man aged 18 to 35 in good health and CMV-seropositive.

V is TRBV6-5 and J is TRBJ2-5, with 9 bases fitting TRBD1. The J call may be mistaken, given a closer DNA end match to TRBJ2-7. CDR1 and CDR2 (germline): MNHEY, SVGAGI. CDR3 size: 15 residues. Here the CDR3 reads CASSLGQGSGGEQYF. In nucleotides, the CDR3 is TGTGCCAGCAGTCTCGGACAGGGGAGTGGCGGCGAGCAGTACTTC.

This clone was picked up one time. The chain recombines TRBV18 with TRBJ1-5; D is unresolved. Germline lookup yields CDR1 KGHSH and CDR2 LQKENI. The V gene lost 1 base and the J gene lost 0 bases, with 13 bases spanning the gap. The CDR3 covers 17 residues. CDR3 in amino acids: CASSPLAPGYSNQPQHF. The CDR3 DNA is TGTGCCAGCTCACCACTGGCCCCTGGTTATAGCAATCAGCCCCAGCATTTT.

CDR3 residues: CASGRQGQNTGELFF. In DNA form, the CDR3 reads TGTGCCAGCGGGAGACAGGGACAGAACACCGGGGAGCTGTTTTTT. The chain links TRBV2 to TRBJ2-2; TRBD1 matches 7 bases. J was trimmed by 1 base and V by 8 bases; bases with no gene match: 7. Germline CDR1 SNHLY, CDR2 FYNNEI. The length of the CDR3 is 15 residues.

The chain uses TRBV9 and TRBJ2-1; 11 bases map to TRBD1. Germline values: CDR1 SGDLS, CDR2 YYNGEE. V trimming: 3 bases; J trimming: 9 bases; junction bases outside the gene matches: 5. This CDR3 contains 14 residues. CDR3 in amino acids: CASSARTGGGEQFF. The DNA for the CDR3 is TGTGCCAGCAGCGCCCGGACAGGGGGCGGTGAGCAGTTCTTC.

V usage is TRBV27 and J usage is TRBJ2-3; 12 bases are a match to TRBD2. V lost 5 bases to trimming and J lost 0 bases; unmatched junction nucleotides: 9. Germline assignment: CDR1 MNHEY and CDR2 SMNVEV (reference sequence). The CDR3 is 18 amino acids. The CDR3 DNA is TGTGCCAGCAGTATACTAGCGGGGGGATCCACTAGCACAGATACGCAGTATTTT. Translating gives CASSILAGGSTSTDTQYF.